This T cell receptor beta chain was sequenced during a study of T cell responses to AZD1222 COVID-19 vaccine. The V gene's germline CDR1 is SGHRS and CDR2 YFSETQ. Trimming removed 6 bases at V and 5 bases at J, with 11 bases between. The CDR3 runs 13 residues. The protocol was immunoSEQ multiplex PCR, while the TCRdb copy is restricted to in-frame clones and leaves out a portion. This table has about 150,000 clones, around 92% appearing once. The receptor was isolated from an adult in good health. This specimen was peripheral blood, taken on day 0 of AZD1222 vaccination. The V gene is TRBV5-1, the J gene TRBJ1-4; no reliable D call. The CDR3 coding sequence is TGCGCCAGCACTGGGAAGGTCAATGAAAAACTGTTTTTT. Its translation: CASTGKVNEKLFF.